Sequencing of this TCR beta chain was carried out in a study of cytomegalovirus exposure and HLA in healthy donors. A remark on this clone: The antigen is not known.

PCR used 60 Vbeta primers and 13 Jbeta primers. Clones were sequenced by immunoSEQ multiplex PCR, and TCRdb holds only the in-frame ones, with some missing. The table lists around 180,000 clones, about 79% of them singletons. General study results and limits: CMV antigen specificity was confirmed in vitro for three CMV-associated chains.

Sequenced input: PBMCs. The TCR sequence derives from a girl between 2 and 10 years old in good health and CMV-seropositive.

In DNA, the CDR3 is TGTGCCAGTAGTATTACGGGGGGAGGAGGAGAAGAGACCCAGTACTTC. Protein sequence: CASSITGGGGEETQYF. This chain uses TRBV19 with TRBJ2-5; 7 bases are shared with TRBD2. Looked up from germline, CDR1 is LNHDA and CDR2 is SQIVND (reference sequence). Losses at the gene ends were 3 bases for V and 3 bases for J; bases not matched to a gene: 10. The CDR3 runs 16 residues. Using reference TRBV19 and TRBJ2-5 for the parts outside the CDR3, the full variable domain is DGGITQSPKYLFRKEGQNVTLSCEQNLNHDAMYWYRQDPGQGLRLIYYSQIVNDFQKGDIAEGYSVSREKKESFPLTVTSAQKNPTAFYLCASSITGGGGEETQYFGPGTRLLVL.